This T cell receptor (beta chain) was sequenced during a study of identical twins. Germline CDR1 is SEHNR and CDR2 is FQNEAQ (reference sequence). This CDR3 is built from 15 residues. The V gene end was trimmed by 5 bases and the J gene end by 4 bases; junction bases not matched to a gene: 10. After template switching added a universal primer site, the resulting cDNA carried unique molecular identifiers. TCRdb independently ran MiXCR on the 5' RACE reads; one entry per CDR3 protein. The sample yields about 890,000 distinct CDR3 sequences, 10% to 15% seen once. This clonotype was detected only a few times. These data were likewise used in another study, on yellow fever vaccine responses in identical twins.

The gene calls are TRBV7-9 and TRBJ2-7; 8 bases match TRBD2. Sequencing input: PBMCs. The TCR comes from a woman between 18 and 30 years old in good health. CDR3 protein: CASSPGRVEGYEQYV. DNA of the CDR3: TGTGCCAGCAGCCCCGGGAGGGTGGAAGGGTACGAGCAGTACGTC.